These 4 T cell receptor beta chains came from one sample sequenced in a study of identical twins. MiXCR, applied by TCRdb to the 5' RACE reads, yields one record per CDR3 protein. The data hold hundreds of thousands of distinct CDR3 sequences, with less than 10% observed a single time. These data were likewise used in another study, on yellow fever vaccine responses in identical twins.

Material for sequencing was PBMCs. The receptors here all came from a woman in her late teens or twenties in good health.

This clonotype was seen ten or more times. The rearrangement links TRBV3-1 to TRBJ2-2, with 12 bases that match TRBD2. The germline V gene encodes CDR1 LGHDT and CDR2 YNNKEL (reference sequence). The V segment lost 4 bases and the J segment 7 bases; nucleotides outside the gene matches: 7. The CDR3 has 16 amino acids. The CDR3 protein is CASSLLAGGPFGELFF. The CDR3 nucleotides read TGTGCCAGCAGCCTCCTAGCGGGAGGGCCTTTCGGGGAGCTGTTTTTT.

The chain joins TRBV18 to TRBJ1-6; TRBD1 matches at 8 bases. In germline, CDR1 is KGHSH, CDR2 LQKENI. The CDR3 length is 14 residues. V lost 3 bases and J lost 9; bases outside the gene matches: 4. CDR3 DNA sequence: TGTGCCAGCTCACCCGACAGGGGTGGTTCACCCCTCCACTTT. It specifies CASSPDRGGSPLHF.

In this sample, this clonotype turned up a few times. This chain joins TRBV29-1 and TRBJ2-5, with 14 nucleotides matching TRBD2. With 8 bases clipped from V and 5 bases from J, the junction kept 4 bases outside the gene matches. The CDR3 totals 13 residues. CDR1 is SQVTM, CDR2 ANQGSEA, per germline. CDR3 in amino acids: CSFGLAGGETQYF. In nucleotides, the CDR3 is TGCAGCTTTGGACTAGCGGGAGGTGAGACCCAGTACTTC.

This chain joins TRBV28 and TRBJ2-7, with TRBD1 matching 12 bases. The CDR3 contains 13 residues. CDR1 and CDR2 from the germline V gene are MDHEN and SYDVKM. Trimming removed 9 bases from V and 4 bases from J; junction bases left unmatched: 4. The CDR3 sequence is CASTGQGAYEQYF. CDR3 bases: TGTGCCAGTACGGGACAGGGGGCTTACGAGCAGTACTTC.